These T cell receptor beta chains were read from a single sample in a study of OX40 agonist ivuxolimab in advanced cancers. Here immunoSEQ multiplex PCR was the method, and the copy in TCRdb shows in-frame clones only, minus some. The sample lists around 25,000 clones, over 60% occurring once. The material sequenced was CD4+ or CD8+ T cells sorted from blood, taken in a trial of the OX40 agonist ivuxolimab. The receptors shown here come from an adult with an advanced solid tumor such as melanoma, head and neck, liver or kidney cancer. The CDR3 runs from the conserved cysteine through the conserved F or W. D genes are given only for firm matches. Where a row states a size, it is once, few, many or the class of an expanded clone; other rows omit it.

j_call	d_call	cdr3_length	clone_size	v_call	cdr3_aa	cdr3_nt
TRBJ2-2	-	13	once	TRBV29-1	CSVEVGVGGELFF	TGCAGCGTTGAAGTGGGGGTAGGCGGGGAGCTGTTTTTT
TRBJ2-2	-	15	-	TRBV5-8	CASSFLEDSTGELFF	TGTGCCAGCAGCTTCTTGGAGGATAGTACCGGGGAGCTGTTTTTT
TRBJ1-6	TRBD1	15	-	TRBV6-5	CASIFRDRGDSPLHF	TGTGCCAGCATTTTCCGGGACAGGGGTGATTCACCCCTCCACTTT
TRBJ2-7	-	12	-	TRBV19	CASSIGSYEQYF	TGTGCCAGTAGTATTGGCTCCTACGAGCAGTACTTC
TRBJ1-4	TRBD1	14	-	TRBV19	CASTLQGINEKLFF	TGTGCCAGTACCTTACAGGGGATTAATGAAAAACTGTTTTTT
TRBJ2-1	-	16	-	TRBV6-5	CASSYVGPGNYNEQFF	TGTGCCAGCAGTTACGTCGGACCGGGGAACTACAATGAGCAGTTCTTC
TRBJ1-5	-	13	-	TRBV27	CASSLFAGQPQHF	TGTGCCAGCAGTTTATTCGCTGGGCAGCCCCAGCATTTT
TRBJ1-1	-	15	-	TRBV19	CASSIVGEWGTEAFF	TGTGCCAGTAGTATAGTGGGGGAGTGGGGCACTGAAGCTTTCTTT
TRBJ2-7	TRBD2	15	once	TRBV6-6	CASSYAGGLSYEQYF	TGTGCCAGCAGTTATGCGGGGGGCCTCTCCTACGAGCAGTACTTC
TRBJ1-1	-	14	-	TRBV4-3	CASSQEGFGTEAFF	TGCGCCAGCAGCCAAGAGGGGTTCGGGACTGAAGCTTTCTTT
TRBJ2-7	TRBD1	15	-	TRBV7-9	CASSLETGESYEQYF	TGTGCCAGCAGCTTAGAGACAGGGGAATCCTACGAGCAGTACTTC
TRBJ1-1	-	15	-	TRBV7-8	CASSLGGGQNTEAFF	TGTGCCAGCAGCTTAGGGGGAGGACAGAACACTGAAGCTTTCTTT
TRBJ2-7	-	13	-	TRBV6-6	CASSYTDSYEQYF	TGTGCCAGCAGTTACACCGACTCCTACGAGCAGTACTTC
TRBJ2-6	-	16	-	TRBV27	CASSPRGGSGANVLTF	TGTGCCAGCAGTCCCCGGGGAGGCTCTGGGGCCAACGTCCTGACTTTC
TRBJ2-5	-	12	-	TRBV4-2	CASSQEGAGQYF	TGTGCCAGCAGCCAAGAGGGGGCGGGGCAGTACTTC
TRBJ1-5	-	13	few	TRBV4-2	CASSQDGVQPQHF	TGTGCCAGCAGCCAAGATGGGGTTCAGCCCCAGCATTTT
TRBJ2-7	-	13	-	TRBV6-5	CASSYLDTGEQYF	TGTGCCAGCAGTTACTTAGACACTGGCGAGCAGTACTTC
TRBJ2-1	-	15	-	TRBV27	CASSLPMTSRNEQFF	TGTGCCAGCAGTTTACCCATGACTAGTAGGAATGAGCAGTTCTTC
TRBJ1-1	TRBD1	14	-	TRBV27	CASSLRTGVTEAFF	TGTGCCAGCAGTTTAAGGACAGGGGTAACTGAAGCTTTCTTT
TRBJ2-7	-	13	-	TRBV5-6	CASSPAGMGEQYF	TGTGCCAGCAGCCCGGCGGGGATGGGCGAGCAGTACTTC
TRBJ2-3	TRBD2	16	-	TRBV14	CASSHTSGGAVDTQYF	TGTGCCAGCAGCCATACTAGCGGGGGGGCCGTGGATACGCAGTATTTT
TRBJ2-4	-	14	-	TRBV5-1	CASSHGTPGNIQYF	TGCGCCAGCAGCCACGGGACACCAGGAAACATTCAGTACTTC
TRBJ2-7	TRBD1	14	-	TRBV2	CASTLGQSSYEQYF	TGTGCCAGCACCCTGGGACAGTCATCCTACGAGCAGTACTTC
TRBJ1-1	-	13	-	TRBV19	CASSKSGNTEAFF	TGTGCCAGTAGTAAATCAGGGAACACTGAAGCTTTCTTT
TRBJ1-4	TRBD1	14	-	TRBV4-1	CASSQGGGNEKLFF	TGCGCCAGCAGCCAAGGAGGGGGCAATGAAAAACTGTTTTTT
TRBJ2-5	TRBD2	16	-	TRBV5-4	CASSLMLLAGQETQYF	TGTGCCAGCAGCTTGATGTTGCTAGCGGGGCAAGAGACCCAGTACTTC
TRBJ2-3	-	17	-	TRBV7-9	CASSLTDGGPEADTQYF	TGTGCCAGCAGCTTAACTGATGGCGGGCCAGAGGCAGATACGCAGTATTTT
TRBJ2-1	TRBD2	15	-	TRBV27	CASSLLAGGDNEQFF	TGTGCCAGCAGTTTACTAGCGGGGGGGGACAATGAGCAGTTCTTC
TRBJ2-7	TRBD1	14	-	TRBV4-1	CASSQNRGSYEQYF	TGCGCCAGCAGCCAAAACAGGGGATCCTACGAGCAGTACTTC
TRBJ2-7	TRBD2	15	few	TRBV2	CASRARGGDSYEQYF	TGTGCCAGCAGGGCCCGGGGGGGGGATTCCTACGAGCAGTACTTC
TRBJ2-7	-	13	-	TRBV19	CASSIWSGNEQYF	TGTGCCAGTAGTATTTGGTCGGGAAACGAGCAGTACTTC
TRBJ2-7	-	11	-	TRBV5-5	CASSLSHEQYF	TGTGCCAGCAGCTTGTCGCACGAGCAGTACTTC
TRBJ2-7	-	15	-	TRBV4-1	CASSQEGTFSYEQYF	TGCGCCAGCAGCCAAGAAGGGACATTCTCCTACGAGCAGTACTTC
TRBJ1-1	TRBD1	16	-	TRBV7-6	CASKAGTGDLLTEAFF	TGTGCCAGCAAAGCGGGGACAGGGGATTTGCTCACTGAAGCTTTCTTT
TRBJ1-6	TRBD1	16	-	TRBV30	CAWSPTGGTGNSPLHF	TGTGCCTGGAGTCCTACGGGGGGGACAGGGAATTCACCCCTCCACTTT
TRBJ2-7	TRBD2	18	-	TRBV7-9	CASSSTDGLAGIAYEQYF	TGTGCCAGCAGTTCGACCGACGGGCTAGCGGGGATCGCCTACGAGCAGTACTTC
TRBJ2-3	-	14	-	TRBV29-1	CSVEDLGAKDTQYF	TGCAGCGTTGAAGATCTAGGGGCGAAGGATACGCAGTATTTT
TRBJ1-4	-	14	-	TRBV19	CASSSTPSSEKLFF	TGTGCCAGTAGTTCGACACCTTCCTCGGAAAAACTGTTTTTT
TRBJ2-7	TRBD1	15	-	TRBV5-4	CASSLRTGSFDEQYF	TGTGCCAGCAGCTTAAGGACAGGGTCATTCGACGAGCAGTACTTC
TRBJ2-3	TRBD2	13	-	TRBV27	CASGTSPADTQYF	TGTGCCAGCGGGACTAGCCCGGCAGATACGCAGTATTTT
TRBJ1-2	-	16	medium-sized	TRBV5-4	CASSLDNSELSYGYTF	TGTGCCAGCAGCTTAGACAACAGCGAGCTTTCTTATGGCTACACCTTC
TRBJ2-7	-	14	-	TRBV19	CASSIGPRGYEQYF	TGTGCCAGTAGTATAGGACCAAGGGGTTACGAGCAGTACTTC
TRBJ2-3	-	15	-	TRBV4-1	CASSSPGLGTDTQYF	TGCGCCAGCAGCTCTCCAGGGTTGGGCACAGATACGCAGTATTTT
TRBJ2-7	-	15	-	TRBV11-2	CASSPEDGITNEQYF	TGTGCCAGCAGCCCGGAGGACGGAATAACTAACGAGCAGTACTTC
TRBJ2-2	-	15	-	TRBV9	CASSDPQGGTGELFF	TGTGCCAGCAGCGACCCCCAGGGGGGCACCGGGGAGCTGTTTTTT
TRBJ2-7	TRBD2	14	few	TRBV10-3	CAISDAGGTYEQYF	TGTGCCATCAGTGATGCGGGGGGGACCTACGAGCAGTACTTC
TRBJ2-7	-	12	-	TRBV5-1	CASSSDGYETYF	TGCGCCAGCAGCTCGGACGGGTACGAGACGTACTTC
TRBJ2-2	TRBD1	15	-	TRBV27	CASSFGTDLAGELFF	TGTGCCAGCAGTTTCGGGACAGATTTGGCCGGGGAGCTGTTTTTT
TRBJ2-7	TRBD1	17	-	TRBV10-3	CASRRARRDRGIYEQYF	TGTGCCAGCAGACGAGCGAGACGGGACAGGGGAATCTACGAGCAGTACTTC
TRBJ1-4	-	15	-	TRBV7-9	CASSIQQAPNEKLFF	TGTGCCAGCAGCATCCAACAGGCGCCGAACGAAAAACTGTTTTTT